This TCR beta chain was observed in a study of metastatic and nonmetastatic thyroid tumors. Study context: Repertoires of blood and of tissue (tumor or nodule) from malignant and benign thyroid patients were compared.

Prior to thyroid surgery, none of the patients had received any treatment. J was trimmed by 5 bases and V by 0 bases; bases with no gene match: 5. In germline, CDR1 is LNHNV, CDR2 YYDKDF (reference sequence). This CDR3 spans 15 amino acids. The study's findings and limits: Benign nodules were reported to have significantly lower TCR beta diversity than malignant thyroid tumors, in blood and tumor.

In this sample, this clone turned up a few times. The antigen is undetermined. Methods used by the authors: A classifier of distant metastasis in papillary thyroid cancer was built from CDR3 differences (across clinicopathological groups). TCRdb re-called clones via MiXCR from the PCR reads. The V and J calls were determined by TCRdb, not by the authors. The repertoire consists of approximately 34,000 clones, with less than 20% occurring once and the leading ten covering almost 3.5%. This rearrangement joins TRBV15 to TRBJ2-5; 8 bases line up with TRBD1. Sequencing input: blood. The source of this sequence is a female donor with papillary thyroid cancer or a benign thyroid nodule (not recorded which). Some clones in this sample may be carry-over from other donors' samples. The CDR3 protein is CATSRDRGHLETQYF. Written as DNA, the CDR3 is TGTGCCACCAGCAGAGACAGGGGGCATTTGGAGACCCAGTACTTC.